One sample yielded the 6 T cell receptor beta chains listed below, sequenced in a study of cytomegalovirus exposure and HLA in healthy donors. The study ran its PCR with 60 Vbeta and 13 Jbeta primers. The method was immunoSEQ multiplex PCR; TCRdb's version includes in-frame clones alone and lacks a portion of them. Among about 200,000 clones listed, roughly 78% were seen once. Sequencing was done on a sample of PBMCs. Receptor source: a girl aged 5-17 years in good health and CMV-seropositive.

V gene TRBV6-1 combines with J gene TRBJ2-3; 9 nucleotides align to TRBD2. This CDR3 is built from 15 residues. Germline CDR1 is MNHNS and CDR2 is SASEGT. The J segment lost 8 bases and the V segment lost 1 base, leaving 7 bases of the junction unmatched. CDR3 protein: CASSEGRGGRGTQYF. The DNA of the CDR3 is TGTGCCAGCAGTGAAGGGCGGGGGGGCCGGGGTACGCAGTATTTT.

The chain uses TRBV30 and TRBJ1-1, with 8 nucleotides matching TRBD1. The CDR3 contains 12 residues. Germline lookup yields CDR1 GTSNPN and CDR2 SVGIG (reference sequence). Unmatched junction bases numbered 4, after V lost 5 bases and J lost 5 bases. As DNA, the CDR3 is TGTGCCTGGCAACAGGGGGGGACTGAAGCTTTCTTT. Translating it yields CAWQQGGTEAFF. Variable domain in full (rest from reference TRBV30 and TRBJ1-1): SQTIHQWPATLVQPVGSPLSLECTVEGTSNPNLYWYRQAAGRGLQLLFYSVGIGQISSEVPQNLSASRPQDRQFILSSKKLLLSDSGFYLCAWQQGGTEAFFGQGTRLTVV.

This chain connects TRBV9 to TRBJ1-2; tentatively, D is TRBD1 (6 bases). The CDR3 loop spans 14 amino acids. V gave up 4 bases and J gave up 7 bases, with 17 bases separating them. The germline V gene encodes CDR1 SGDLS and CDR2 YYNGEE. The CDR3 nucleotides are TGTGCCAGCAGCACCTCAGGGGCTTCGGGTGGCTACACCTTC. Encoded protein: CASSTSGASGGYTF.

The CDR3 nucleotides are TGTGCCAGCAGCCAAGATTTGGCGGGGGGGGAGCAGTACTTC. Amino acid sequence: CASSQDLAGGEQYF. This chain joins TRBV14 and TRBJ2-7; the match to TRBD2 covers 9 bases. Germline CDR1 SGHDN, CDR2 FVKESK. The junction had 4 bases not matched to a gene; V was cut back by 0 bases and J by 7 bases. There are 14 residues in the CDR3.

The chain recombines TRBV14 with TRBJ2-7; D is perhaps TRBD1 (6 bases). Germline-derived CDR1 and CDR2 are SGHDN and FVKESK. This CDR3 has 13 amino acids. The V gene lost 8 bases and the J gene lost 2 bases, with 13 bases spanning the gap. The CDR3 reads CASQGTETYEQYF. In nucleotides, the CDR3 is TGTGCCAGCCAGGGGACCGAGACCTACGAGCAGTACTTC.

V is TRBV5-4 and J is TRBJ2-1, with 9 positions matching TRBD2. The CDR3 is 17 amino acids. J was trimmed by 0 bases and V by 5 bases; bases with no gene match: 9. Germline V gene data show CDR1 as SGHNT and CDR2 as YYREEE (reference sequence). The CDR3 is CASSPKAGGSSYNEQFF. In DNA form, the CDR3 reads TGTGCCAGCAGTCCGAAAGCGGGGGGAAGCTCCTACAATGAGCAGTTCTTC.